Detailed here is one T cell receptor beta chain. The clone's antigen remains unknown. Qualities for individual bases were not recorded, and no much larger clone is one base off. The sample's treatment or condition label, decoded: approximately 18 received Ad26.COV2.S at low or high dose, single or two shots; about 5 received placebo; per-sample allocation not given. For vaccine and placebo recipients, repertoires were sequenced using samples collected on day 63 after the first injection. Cohort 1b enrolled about 25 adults aged 18-55 years at a single site in Boston, USA, between 29 July and 7 August 2020. Ad26.COV2.S was a replication-incompetent adenovirus type 26 vector that expressed a prefusion-stabilized SARS-CoV-2 spike protein derived from the original Wuhan strain. The immunoSEQ Assay was the method used to sequence TCRbeta CDR3 regions. After extraction, genomic DNA underwent amplification by bias-controlled multiplex PCR, followed by high-throughput sequencing. In the authors' own workflow: To quantify the absolute abundance of each unique TCRbeta CDR3 region, sequences were collapsed and filtered. T cell fraction was estimated by normalizing TCRbeta template counts to usable DNA, with usable DNA measured through amplification of reference genes found in all nucleated cells. Repertoire TCRs were annotated as SARS-CoV-2-specific when V gene, CDR3 amino acid sequence and J gene were exactly matched to a known reactive TCR set. The reference SARS-CoV-2 TCR set was obtained from MIRA and was filtered for enrichment in COVID-19-positive ImmuneCODE repertoires, whereby public or cross-reactive TCRs were removed. Using the MIRA antigens, annotated TCRs were further analysed by specific ORF or by position within an ORF. Breadth was defined as the number of annotated unique rearrangements divided by the total number of unique productive rearrangements, and depth was defined as the summed frequency of the annotated unique rearrangements. Group comparisons of TCR breadth used two-sided Wilcoxon rank-sum tests. The table comes from immuneACCESS by way of TCRdb, which keeps in-frame sequences with V and J called. Part of the clones is missing from these tables; in studies checked, under half for an unresolved V gene and the rest for unknown reasons. The DNA was the basis for D and trimming; V, J and clone size are from that table. The sample profile shows some 480,000 clones; approximately 88% of them were found once. Around 13% of the sample belongs to the ten largest clones.

V and J are truncated by 4 bases and 9 bases respectively, leaving an intervening sequence of 15 bases. The germline V gene supplies CDR1 MNHEY and CDR2 SVGAGI. The CDR3, from cysteine to phenylalanine, totals 13 residues. Just the 39-base CDR3 DNA is kept, in frame starting at base 1. This record belongs to a study of Ad26.COV2.S vaccination and SARS-CoV-2 variants (dated by TCRdb to about 2021). Study-wide context: Donors in the vaccine arm were drawn from COV1001, a multicentre, randomized, double-blind, placebo-controlled phase I-IIa trial testing Ad26.COV2.S in healthy adults. Throughout the experiments and outcome assessment, investigators stayed blinded to trial group allocation. Ad26.COV2.S was administered intramuscularly at 5 x 10^10 or 1 x 10^11 viral particles, either as a single shot or as two shots given 56 days apart. Sequencing of the TCRbeta repertoire served to evaluate the specificity and breadth of SARS-CoV-2-reactive T cell receptors following Ad26.COV2.S vaccination. Trial participants were randomized into five groups of five, in which low-dose or high-dose Ad26.COV2.S was given once or twice, or placebo was given on both occasions. A total of approximately 30 samples were included in the TCR-sequenced set, comprising some 20 Ad26.COV2.S vaccine recipients, 5 placebo recipients and 8 SARS-CoV-2 convalescent individuals. Study-wide findings and limitations: Non-spike TCR breadth was comparable between vaccine and placebo recipients, consistent with the vaccine containing only spike. Spike-specific TCR breadth was higher in Ad26.COV2.S recipients than in placebo recipients (P = 0.0014). After vaccination, spike-specific CD8+ and CD4+ T cell responses were reported to show substantial breadth. Comparing responses between vaccine doses or regimens was not something the study was powered to do. According to the authors, total T cell responses may have been underestimated by the TCR breadth and depth analyses.

The sequence links TRBV6-5 to TRBJ1-1, and TRBD1 may be the D gene, going by 6 matching bases. The sequence derives from a person between 18 and 65 years old who received the Ad26.COV2.S COVID-19 vaccine or a placebo. Sample: peripheral blood, taken in a trial of Ad26.COV2.S vaccine versus placebo. This receptor has the CDR3 CASSSTDRYKAFF. At the DNA level, the sequence is TGTGCCAGCAGTTCCACCGACAGGTATAAAGCTTTCTTT.